This T cell receptor (beta chain) was identified during a study of identical twins. V gave up 5 bases and J gave up 7 bases, with 15 bases separating them. The CDR3 has 15 residues. Per germline, CDR1 MNHEY and CDR2 SVGAGI. Using its own MiXCR run on the 5' RACE reads, TCRdb lists one record per CDR3 protein. The sample holds about 1.7 million distinct CDR3 sequences; about 31% are singletons and the top ten take approximately 0.29%. The sequence derives from a newborn girl in good health. This chain connects TRBV6-5 to TRBJ1-6, with D possibly TRBD1 on 5 matching bases. Sequenced material: cord blood. DNA for the CDR3: TGTGCCAGCAGTCGTAACCGGGGCCTAAATTCACCCCTCCACTTT. It is translated as CASSRNRGLNSPLHF.